Listed here is a single TCR beta chain. Its antigen is currently unknown. A junction boundary mismatches the germline segment, possibly from a read error. The data belong to a study of T cells after yellow fever vaccination. Study-wide points: The secondary response showed a weaker magnitude and a faster peak, day 5 versus 15. The booster response re-showed most primary clones: 96% CD4, around 90% CD8. CD4 and CD8 compartments shared a small share of clonotypes, likely from convergent recombination. Contaminants from the bulk population, in the form of abundant clonotypes, could be found in FACS-sorted repertoires.

TCRdb analysed the 5' RACE reads with MiXCR anew, one entry per CDR3 protein. The sample contains nearly 350,000 distinct CDR3 sequences, 7% to 10% of which appear only once. Germline loops: CDR1 DFQATT, CDR2 SNEGSKA (reference sequence). CDR3 length equals 16 residues. The specimen comprised PBMCs, sampled more than 40 days after the first yellow fever vaccination. V and J are TRBV20-1 and TRBJ2-2; 10 bases are shared with TRBD2. The source of this sequence is a man younger than 35 who received the YFV17D yellow fever vaccine. The CDR3 loop reads CCANRGSGGAHGELFF. CDR3 in DNA: TGCTGTGCTAACCGCGGCAGCGGGGGGGCTCACGGGGAGCTGTTTTTT.